Following are 17 T cell receptor beta chains from one sample sequenced in a study of CD8 T cells in Susac syndrome. RNA, at roughly 0.45 to 1 ug, was reverse transcribed with random hexamers. TCRdb processed the immunoSEQ multiplex PCR reads anew with MiXCR; each CDR3 protein has one entry. This sample yields about 140,000 distinct CDR3 sequences, of which nearly 95% are seen a single time; about 0.25% belongs to the top ten. Sequencing was done on a sample of CD8+ T cells from PBMCs. These TCRs come from a human donor in good health.

The V call is TRBV20-1, the J call TRBJ2-7; D might be TRBD1 (5 bases). The CDR3 contains 20 residues. Germline CDR1 reads DFQATT; CDR2 reads SNEGSKA (reference sequence). V lost 0 bases and J 2 bases, leaving 29 bases between the germline ends. The CDR3 reads CSARDLLGQALRDLPYEQYF. CDR3 DNA: TGCAGTGCTAGAGATCTTTTGGGGCAGGCCCTCCGCGACCTCCCCTACGAGCAGTACTTC.

The V call is TRBV13, the J call TRBJ2-7, with D possibly matching TRBD2 (6 bases). CDR3 length equals 12 residues. The V gene's germline CDR1 is PRHDT and CDR2 FYEKMQ (reference sequence). Trimming cost V 2 bases and J 6 bases, with 8 bases left between them. CDR3 coding DNA: TGTGCCAGCAGCTTACAGGGAGGCGAGCAGTACTTC. Translated: CASSLQGGEQYF.

CDR3 in amino acids: CASSQIAGTYEQYF. The DNA for the CDR3 is TGCGCCAGCAGCCAAATAGCGGGGACCTACGAGCAGTACTTC. The genes are TRBV4-1 and TRBJ2-7, with 8 bases identical to TRBD2. Per the germline V gene, CDR1 is MGHRA and CDR2 is YSYEKL. J gave up 2 bases and V 2 bases, and 2 bases lay outside the gene matches. CDR3 length equals 14 residues.

The chain has TRBV12-3 or TRBV12-4 and TRBJ1-5; a possible D gene is TRBD1 (5 bases). V was shortened by 6 bases and J by 5 bases, with 14 bases between the two germline ends. The CDR3 loop spans 14 amino acids. The CDR3 nucleotides are TGTGCCAGCAGCCAACGGGGGAAGGATCAGCCCCAGCATTTT. This gives the protein CASSQRGKDQPQHF.

This clonotype was observed a few times. The chain links TRBV15 to TRBJ1-5; 9 nucleotides align to TRBD1. The CDR3 extends over 13 amino acids. V shed 3 bases and J 6 bases; nucleotides not matched to a gene: 0. Germline V CDR1 and CDR2: LNHNV, YYDKDF (reference sequence). CDR3 nucleotide sequence: TGTGCCACCAGCAGGGACAGGGGTCAGCCCCAGCATTTT. Residues: CATSRDRGQPQHF.

The chain carries TRBV27 and TRBJ1-5; D not certain. Trimming removed 0 bases at V and 9 bases at J, with 9 bases between. The CDR3 has 13 residues. Germline V gene sequence: CDR1 MNHEY, CDR2 SMNVEV (reference sequence). CDR3 sequence reads: CASSLSAFWPQHF. The CDR3 bases are TGTGCCAGCAGTTTATCCGCCTTTTGGCCCCAGCATTTT.

The chain joins TRBV27 to TRBJ1-1, with TRBD1 as a possible D gene (5 bases). The V and J ends lost 2 bases and 5 bases respectively, with 9 bases between them. Per germline, CDR1 MNHEY and CDR2 SMNVEV (reference sequence). The CDR3 runs to 13 residues. The CDR3, as DNA: TGTGCCAGCAGTTTAACGGGGCAAACTGAAGCTTTCTTT. Translation: CASSLTGQTEAFF.

The V and J genes are TRBV4-3 and TRBJ1-2; D is unresolved. Germline V gives CDR1 LGHNA, CDR2 YSLEER. The CDR3 is made up of 13 amino acids. Trimming removed 1 base at V and 2 bases at J, with 5 bases between. The CDR3 protein is CASSQGENYGYTF. The CDR3 DNA sequence: TGCGCCAGCAGCCAAGGAGAAAACTATGGCTACACCTTC.

The rearrangement joins TRBV6-5 to TRBJ2-7; 8 positions agree with TRBD2. The germline V gene encodes CDR1 MNHEY and CDR2 SVGAGI. The trim removed 4 bases at V and 4 bases at J, leaving 3 bases unmatched. The CDR3 consists of 13 residues. DNA for the CDR3: TGTGCCAGCAGTTTCGGCGGGAGGTACGAGCAGTACTTC. As protein: CASSFGGRYEQYF.

The chain links TRBV7-3 to TRBJ2-5; 9 bases are a match to TRBD1. V lost 5 bases to trimming and J lost 5 bases; unmatched junction nucleotides: 9. CDR1 is SGHTA, CDR2 FQGTGA, per germline. The CDR3 contains 15 residues. In DNA, the CDR3 is TGTGCCAGCAGCCTTGTGACAGGGGGTAGGGAGACCCAGTACTTC. This gives the protein CASSLVTGGRETQYF.

The V call is TRBV3-1, the J call TRBJ2-7; D remains ambiguous. The V gene lost 3 bases and the J gene lost 2 bases, with 5 bases spanning the gap. The CDR3 runs 12 residues. The germline V gene encodes CDR1 LGHDT and CDR2 YNNKEL (reference sequence). For the CDR3, the DNA is TGTGCCAGCAGCCAGGCCGCCTACGAGCAGTACTTC. Translating it yields CASSQAAYEQYF.

The gene calls are TRBV12-3 or TRBV12-4 and TRBJ1-2; no clear D gene. This CDR3 spans 14 amino acids. The ends were cut back, 5 bases at V and 4 bases at J, with 14 bases in the middle. The CDR3 DNA sequence: TGTGCCAGCAGTCCGACCCGGGGAGTCTATGGCTACACCTTC. Translated, it gives CASSPTRGVYGYTF.

The gene calls are TRBV20-1 and TRBJ2-7; 9 bases are a match to TRBD2. Germline V gives CDR1 DFQATT, CDR2 SNEGSKA (reference sequence). The CDR3 has 13 residues. Trimming removed 6 bases from V and 4 bases from J; junction bases left unmatched: 7. The CDR3 protein is CSAGTSRTYEQYF. The DNA of the CDR3 is TGCAGTGCCGGGACTAGCAGAACTTACGAGCAGTACTTC.

The rearrangement joins TRBV7-8 to TRBJ1-1; 7 bases agree with TRBD1. The CDR3 loop spans 16 amino acids. Germline-derived CDR1 and CDR2 are SGHVS and FQNEAQ. V lost 0 bases to trimming and J lost 5 bases; unmatched junction nucleotides: 9. The CDR3 loop is CASSLAMTGRGTEAFF. CDR3 nucleotides: TGTGCCAGCAGCTTAGCGATGACAGGGAGGGGGACTGAAGCTTTCTTT.

V usage is TRBV19 and J usage is TRBJ2-1; D remains unclear. The CDR3 loop spans 14 amino acids. Germline CDR1 reads LNHDA; CDR2 reads SQIVND (reference sequence). The germline V and J ends were trimmed by 3 bases and 8 bases, with 14 bases remaining between them. The CDR3 is CASSIFGGLDEQFF. CDR3 in DNA: TGTGCCAGTAGTATCTTCGGCGGCCTCGATGAGCAGTTCTTC. The full variable domain, completed using reference TRBV19 and TRBJ2-1, is DGGITQSPKYLFRKEGQNVTLSCEQNLNHDAMYWYRQDPGQGLRLIYYSQIVNDFQKGDIAEGYSVSREKKESFPLTVTSAQKNPTAFYLCASSIFGGLDEQFFGPGTRLTVL.

This rearrangement joins TRBV29-1 to TRBJ2-1; no firm D call. The V and J ends lost 7 bases and 5 bases respectively, with 18 bases between them. Germline V gene sequence: CDR1 SQVTM, CDR2 ANQGSEA. CDR3 length: 14 amino acids. CDR3 sequence (DNA): TGCAGCGCCCTCGAGCTTTTCCCCCACAATGAGCAGTTCTTC. Translating it yields CSALELFPHNEQFF.

V usage is TRBV2 and J usage is TRBJ1-1; tentative D call: TRBD1 (5 bases). From germline, CDR1 is SNHLY and CDR2 FYNNEI. The CDR3 is 13 amino acids. V lost 2 bases and J lost 10, with 14 bases in between. The CDR3 is CASSEPGQGGAFF. As DNA, the CDR3 is TGTGCCAGCAGTGAACCCGGGCAGGGTGGAGCTTTCTTT.